This TCR beta chain was observed in a study of a mutant IDH1 vaccine in newly diagnosed glioma. CDR3 length: 15 residues. The V end lost 1 base, the J end lost 6 bases, and 10 bases lay between the germline ends. The germline CDR1 and CDR2 sequences are SGHTA and FQGNSA. Time point denoted: week 47, end of study. A single vaccine dose contained 300 ug of mutant IDH1 20-mer peptide, and topical imiquimod was used with it. Sequencing was performed with immunoSEQ multiplex PCR; in TCRdb, only in-frame clones are kept and a portion is missing. Seen here are tens of thousands of clones, roughly 86% observed once, and the top ten hold roughly 0.81%. Comment on this clone: Its antigen is unknown.

The source was PBMCs, collected from a glioma patient whose treatment included an IDH1 peptide vaccine. This clonotype was sampled from a woman aged 45-60 years with glioma. The V gene is TRBV7-2, the J gene TRBJ1-6; D is unresolved. The CDR3 DNA follows: TGTGCCAGCAGCTTAGGGGCAGGACTTAATTCACCCCTCCACTTT. Protein sequence: CASSLGAGLNSPLHF.